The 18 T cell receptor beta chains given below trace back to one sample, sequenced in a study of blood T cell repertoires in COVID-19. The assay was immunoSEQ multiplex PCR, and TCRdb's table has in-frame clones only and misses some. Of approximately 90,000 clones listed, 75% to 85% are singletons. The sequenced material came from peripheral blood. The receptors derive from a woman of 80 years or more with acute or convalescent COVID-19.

The CDR3 coding sequence is TGTGCCAGCAACGTTGCGGGGGGGCAAGACAATGAGCAGTTCTTC. Translation: CASNVAGGQDNEQFF. The chain employs TRBV9 and TRBJ2-1, with 9 positions matching TRBD2. This CDR3 is 15 amino acids long. CDR1 SGDLS and CDR2 YYNGEE come from the germline V gene. V shed 6 bases and J 5 bases; nucleotides not matched to a gene: 9.

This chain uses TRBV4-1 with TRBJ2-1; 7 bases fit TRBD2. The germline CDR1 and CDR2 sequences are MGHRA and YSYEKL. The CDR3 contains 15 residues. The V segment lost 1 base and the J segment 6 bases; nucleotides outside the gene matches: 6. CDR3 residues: CASSQGGGRGNEQFF. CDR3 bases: TGCGCCAGCAGCCAAGGGGGGGGACGGGGCAATGAGCAGTTCTTC.

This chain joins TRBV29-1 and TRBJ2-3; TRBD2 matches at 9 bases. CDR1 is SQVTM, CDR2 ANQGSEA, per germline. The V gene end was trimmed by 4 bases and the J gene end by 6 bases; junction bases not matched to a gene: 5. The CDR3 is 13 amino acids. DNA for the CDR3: TGCAGCGTTGTCAAGCGGGGGGCCGATACGCAGTATTTT. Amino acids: CSVVKRGADTQYF.

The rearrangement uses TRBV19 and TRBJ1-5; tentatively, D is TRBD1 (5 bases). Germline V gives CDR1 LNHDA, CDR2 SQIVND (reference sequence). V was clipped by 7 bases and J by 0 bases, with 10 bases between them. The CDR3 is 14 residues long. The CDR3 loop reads CASTRQSSNQPQHF. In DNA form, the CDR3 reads TGTGCCAGTACGAGACAGAGTAGCAATCAGCCCCAGCATTTT.

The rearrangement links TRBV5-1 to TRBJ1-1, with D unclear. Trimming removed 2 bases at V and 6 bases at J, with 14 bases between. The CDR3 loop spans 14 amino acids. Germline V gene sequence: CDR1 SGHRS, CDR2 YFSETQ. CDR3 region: CASSFNVPNSEAFF. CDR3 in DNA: TGCGCCAGCAGCTTTAATGTCCCCAACTCTGAAGCTTTCTTT.

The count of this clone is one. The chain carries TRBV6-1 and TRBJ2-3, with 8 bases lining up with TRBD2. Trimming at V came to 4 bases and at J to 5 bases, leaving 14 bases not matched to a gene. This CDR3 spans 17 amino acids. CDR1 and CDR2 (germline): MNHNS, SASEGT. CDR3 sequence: CASSGPRGLGFGDTQYF. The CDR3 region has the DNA TGTGCCAGCAGTGGGCCCCGGGGACTAGGGTTCGGAGATACGCAGTATTTT.

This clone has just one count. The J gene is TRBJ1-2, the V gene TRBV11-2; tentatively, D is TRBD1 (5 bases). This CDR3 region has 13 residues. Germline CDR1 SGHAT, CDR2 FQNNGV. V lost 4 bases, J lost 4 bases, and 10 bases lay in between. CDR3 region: CASSSDRSYGYTF. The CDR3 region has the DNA TGTGCCAGCAGCTCCGACAGATCCTATGGCTACACCTTC.

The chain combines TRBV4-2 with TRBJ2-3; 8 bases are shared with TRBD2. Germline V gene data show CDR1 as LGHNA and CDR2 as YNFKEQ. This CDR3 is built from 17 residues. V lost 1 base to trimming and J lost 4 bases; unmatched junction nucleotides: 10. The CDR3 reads CASSQATSGYNSDTQYF. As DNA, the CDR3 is TGTGCCAGCAGCCAAGCTACTAGCGGATACAATTCAGATACGCAGTATTTT.

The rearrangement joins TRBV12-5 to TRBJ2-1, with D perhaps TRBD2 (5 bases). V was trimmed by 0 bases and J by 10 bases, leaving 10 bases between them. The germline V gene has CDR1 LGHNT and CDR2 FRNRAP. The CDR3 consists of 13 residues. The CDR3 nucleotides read TGTGCTAGTGGTTTGGTAGGTGGCGGGGAGCAGTTCTTC. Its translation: CASGLVGGGEQFF. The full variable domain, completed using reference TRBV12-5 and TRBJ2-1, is DARVTQTPRHKVTEMGQEVTMRCQPILGHNTVFWYRQTMMQGLELLAYFRNRAPLDDSGMPKDRFSAEMPDATLATLKIQPSEPRDSAVYFCASGLVGGGEQFFGPGTRLTVL.

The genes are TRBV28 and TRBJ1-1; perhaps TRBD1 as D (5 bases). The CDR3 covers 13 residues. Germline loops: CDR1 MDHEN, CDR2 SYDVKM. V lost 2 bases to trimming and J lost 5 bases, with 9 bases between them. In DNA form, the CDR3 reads TGTGCCAGCAGTTTAAGAAGGGGTACTGAAGCTTTCTTT. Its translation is CASSLRRGTEAFF.

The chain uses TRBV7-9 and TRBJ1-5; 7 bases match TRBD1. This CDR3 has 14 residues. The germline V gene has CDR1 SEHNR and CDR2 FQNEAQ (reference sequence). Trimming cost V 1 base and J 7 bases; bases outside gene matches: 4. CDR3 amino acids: CASSLVGGGQPQHF. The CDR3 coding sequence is TGTGCCAGCAGCTTAGTAGGGGGCGGCCAGCCCCAGCATTTT.

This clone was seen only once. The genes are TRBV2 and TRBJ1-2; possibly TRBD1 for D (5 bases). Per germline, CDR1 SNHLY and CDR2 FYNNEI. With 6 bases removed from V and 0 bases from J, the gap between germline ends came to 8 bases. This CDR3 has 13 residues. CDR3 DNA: TGTGCCAGCAGAGCAGGGTCTAACTATGGCTACACCTTC. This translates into CASRAGSNYGYTF.

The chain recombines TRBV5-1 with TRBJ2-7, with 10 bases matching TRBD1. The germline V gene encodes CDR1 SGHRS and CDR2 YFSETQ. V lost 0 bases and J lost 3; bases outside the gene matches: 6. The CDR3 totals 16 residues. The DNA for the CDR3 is TGCGCCAGCAGCTTGGGCGGGACAGGGGCCCTCTACGAGCAGTACTTC. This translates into CASSLGGTGALYEQYF.

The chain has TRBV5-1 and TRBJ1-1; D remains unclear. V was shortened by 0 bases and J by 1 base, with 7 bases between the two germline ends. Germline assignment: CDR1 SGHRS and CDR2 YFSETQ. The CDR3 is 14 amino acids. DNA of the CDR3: TGCGCCAGCAGCTTGGGGGCCACGAACACTGAAGCTTTCTTT. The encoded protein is CASSLGATNTEAFF.

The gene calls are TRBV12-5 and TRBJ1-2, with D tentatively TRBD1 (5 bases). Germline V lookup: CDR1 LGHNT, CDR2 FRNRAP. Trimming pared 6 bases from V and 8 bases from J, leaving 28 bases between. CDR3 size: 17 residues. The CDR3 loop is CASGNYRAAVGAMGYTF. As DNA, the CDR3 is TGTGCTAGTGGAAACTACCGGGCCGCGGTAGGGGCGATGGGCTACACCTTC.

The CDR3 bases are TGTGCCAGCCGCGCAGGGCCCTACAATGAGCAGTTCTTC. It yields the protein CASRAGPYNEQFF. J is TRBJ2-1 and V is TRBV3-1 (or the pseudogene TRBV3-2), with D maybe TRBD1 (5 bases). The CDR3 is 13 amino acids. The V end lost 8 bases, the J end lost 2 bases, and 10 bases lay between the germline ends. Looked up from germline, CDR1 is LGHDT and CDR2 is YNNKEL (reference sequence).

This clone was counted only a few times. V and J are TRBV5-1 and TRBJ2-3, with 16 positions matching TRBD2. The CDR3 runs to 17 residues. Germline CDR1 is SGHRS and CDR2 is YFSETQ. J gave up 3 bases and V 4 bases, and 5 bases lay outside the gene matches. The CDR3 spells CASSTGLAGGPTDTQYF. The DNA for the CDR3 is TGCGCCAGCAGCACGGGACTAGCGGGAGGGCCAACAGATACGCAGTATTTT.

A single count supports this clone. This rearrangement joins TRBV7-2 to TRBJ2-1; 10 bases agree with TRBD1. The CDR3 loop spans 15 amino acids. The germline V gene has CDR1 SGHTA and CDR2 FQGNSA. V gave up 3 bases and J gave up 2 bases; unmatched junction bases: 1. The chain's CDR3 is CASSFDRGPYNEQFF. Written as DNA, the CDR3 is TGTGCCAGCAGCTTTGACAGGGGGCCCTACAATGAGCAGTTCTTC.